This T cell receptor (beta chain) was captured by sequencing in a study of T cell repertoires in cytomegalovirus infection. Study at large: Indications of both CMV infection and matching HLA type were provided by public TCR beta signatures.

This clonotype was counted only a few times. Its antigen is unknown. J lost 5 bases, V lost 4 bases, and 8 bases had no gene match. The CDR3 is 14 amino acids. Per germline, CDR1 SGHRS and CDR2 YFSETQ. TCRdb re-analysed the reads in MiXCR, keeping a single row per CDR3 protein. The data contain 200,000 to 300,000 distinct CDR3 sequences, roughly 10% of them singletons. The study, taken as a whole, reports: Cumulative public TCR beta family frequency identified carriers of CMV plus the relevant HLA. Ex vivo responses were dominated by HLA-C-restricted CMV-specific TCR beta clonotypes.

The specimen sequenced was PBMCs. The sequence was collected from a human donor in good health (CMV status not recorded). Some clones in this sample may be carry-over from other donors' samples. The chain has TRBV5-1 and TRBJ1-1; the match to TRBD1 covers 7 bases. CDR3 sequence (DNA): TGCGCCAGCAGCGTGGAGGGGGCTGGAACTGAAGCTTTCTTT. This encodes CASSVEGAGTEAFF.